The clone carrying this T cell receptor (beta chain) was found many times. What it binds is unknown. The germline V gene has CDR1 SGHTA and CDR2 FQGNSA. CDR3 length: 14 residues. The trim removed 3 bases at V and 4 bases at J, leaving 6 bases unmatched. The TCR beta CDR3 regions underwent amplification using RNA transcripts as the source. HTBI primers were employed in a first-round RT-PCR of the TCR CDR3. TCRdb reprocessed the multiplex PCR reads via MiXCR and lists one record per CDR3 protein. The data show 480,000 or so distinct CDR3 sequences, over 45% seen once. This specimen belongs to a study of T cells in Graves' hyperthyroidism and ophthalmopathy. Points from the study as a whole: Most expanded thyroid clonotypes above 0.001 recurred in blood. By a 13 V-J model, ophthalmopathy was set apart from stable hyperthyroidism.

Investigators excluded patients with uncontrolled infection, other autoimmune disease, pregnancy or lactation. The receptor's source is an adult woman with Graves' disease, either hyperthyroidism or ophthalmopathy (not recorded which). The sequencing input was peripheral blood or thyroid tissue (not recorded which). The V and J genes are TRBV7-2 and TRBJ2-7, with TRBD1 matching over 7 bases. This CDR3 is CASSFTGTEYEQYF. The CDR3 nucleotides read TGTGCCAGCAGCTTTACCGGGACAGAGTACGAGCAGTACTTC. The variable domain in full, with the rest retrieved from reference TRBV7-2 and TRBJ2-7, is GAGVSQSPSNKVTEKGKDVELRCDPISGHTALYWYRQSLGQGLEFLIYFQGNSAPDKSGLPSDRFSAERTGGSVSTLTIQRTQQEDSAVYLCASSFTGTEYEQYFGPGTRLTVT.